A selection of T cell receptor beta chains follows, all from one sample in a study of T cell changes during pregnancy in multiple sclerosis. Generated by immunoSEQ multiplex PCR, the TCRdb table keeps only in-frame clones and is missing some. Of about 77,000 clones listed, 89% were seen once; the top ten hold 1.5% to 2%. The input for sequencing was peripheral blood, taken before pregnancy. Receptors were obtained from a female donor with multiple sclerosis, enrolled in a pregnancy study. CDR3s include the opening cysteine and the closing phenylalanine or tryptophan. The order of the fields is V gene, J gene, clone size, D gene, CDR3 DNA, CDR3 protein. The D gene is left open where the match is weak. Size is omitted from some rows. Given values are once, few, many or a class for expanded clones.

v_gene: TRBV5-1
j_gene: TRBJ1-4
abundance: once
d_gene: NA
CDR3nt: TGCGCCAGCAGCTTGGTAGGGGTTGACGAAAAACTGTTTTTT
CDR3aa: CASSLVGVDEKLFF

v_gene: TRBV11-2
j_gene: TRBJ2-7
abundance: NA
d_gene: NA
CDR3nt: TGTGCCAGCAGCTTAGAGCCGGGAGTAAAGCAGTACTTC
CDR3aa: CASSLEPGVKQYF

v_gene: TRBV6-1
j_gene: TRBJ2-1
abundance: NA
d_gene: TRBD2
CDR3nt: TGTGCCAGCAGCCGGACTAGCGGGGACAATGAGCAGTTCTTC
CDR3aa: CASSRTSGDNEQFF

v_gene: TRBV14
j_gene: TRBJ2-7
abundance: NA
d_gene: TRBD1
CDR3nt: TGTGCCAGCAGCCCGGAATCCGGGACAGGGGGATTCGACGAGCAGTACTTC
CDR3aa: CASSPESGTGGFDEQYF

v_gene: TRBV19
j_gene: TRBJ1-2
abundance: NA
d_gene: NA
CDR3nt: TGTGCCAGTATGCAGGTCCCCGTGGGTGGCTACACCTTC
CDR3aa: CASMQVPVGGYTF

v_gene: TRBV10-3
j_gene: TRBJ1-2
abundance: NA
d_gene: NA
CDR3nt: TGTGCCATCAGTGAAGACAGGAACTATGGCTACACCTTC
CDR3aa: CAISEDRNYGYTF

v_gene: TRBV7-2
j_gene: TRBJ2-5
abundance: NA
d_gene: TRBD2
CDR3nt: TGTGCCAGCAGAAAGTCTATAGCGGGGGGCGAGCAGACCCAGTACTTC
CDR3aa: CASRKSIAGGEQTQYF

v_gene: TRBV6-1
j_gene: TRBJ1-2
abundance: NA
d_gene: NA
CDR3nt: TGTGCCAGCAGTGAAGATAGGGGAAGATCCCATAACTATGGCTACACCTTC
CDR3aa: CASSEDRGRSHNYGYTF

v_gene: TRBV5-5
j_gene: TRBJ1-1
abundance: NA
d_gene: NA
CDR3nt: TGTGCCAGCAGCTCTCAGGGGACCACTGAAGCTTTCTTT
CDR3aa: CASSSQGTTEAFF

v_gene: TRBV5-4
j_gene: TRBJ2-3
abundance: NA
d_gene: NA
CDR3nt: TGTGCCAGCAGCTTGAAAAGACAAACTAGCACAGATACGCAGTATTTT
CDR3aa: CASSLKRQTSTDTQYF

v_gene: TRBV11-3
j_gene: TRBJ1-3
abundance: NA
d_gene: NA
CDR3nt: TGTGCCAGCAGCCGCGGGGCTGCCGGAAACACCATATATTTT
CDR3aa: CASSRGAAGNTIYF

v_gene: TRBV5-1
j_gene: TRBJ2-1
abundance: NA
d_gene: NA
CDR3nt: TGCGCCAGCAGCTTGGCCGACTGGTACAATGAGCAGTTCTTC
CDR3aa: CASSLADWYNEQFF

v_gene: TRBV28
j_gene: TRBJ1-6
abundance: NA
d_gene: NA
CDR3nt: TGTGCCAGCCTGGGGGGGGGCGTCGGGTATAATTCACCCCTCCACTTT
CDR3aa: CASLGGGVGYNSPLHF

v_gene: TRBV7-8
j_gene: TRBJ2-5
abundance: NA
d_gene: NA
CDR3nt: TGTGCCAGCAGCAGCAGGGAGGCCCAGTACTTC
CDR3aa: CASSSREAQYF

v_gene: TRBV4-2
j_gene: TRBJ2-3
abundance: NA
d_gene: TRBD2
CDR3nt: TGTGCCAGCACCCGGGGTAGCGGGGGCGGGGCAGATACGCAGTATTTT
CDR3aa: CASTRGSGGGADTQYF

v_gene: TRBV5-1
j_gene: TRBJ2-2
abundance: NA
d_gene: TRBD1
CDR3nt: TGCGCCAGCAGCTTCCCCGGGACAGGGCCACCCAGCGGGGAGCTGTTTTTT
CDR3aa: CASSFPGTGPPSGELFF

v_gene: TRBV30
j_gene: TRBJ2-1
abundance: NA
d_gene: TRBD2
CDR3nt: TGTGCCTTAATGATAGCGGGTAGCCATGAGCAGTTCTTC
CDR3aa: CALMIAGSHEQFF

v_gene: TRBV30
j_gene: TRBJ1-4
abundance: NA
d_gene: NA
CDR3nt: TGTGCCTGGAGTTTGCGTGAAAAACTGTTTTTT
CDR3aa: CAWSLREKLFF

v_gene: TRBV5-4
j_gene: TRBJ2-7
abundance: NA
d_gene: NA
CDR3nt: TGTGCCAGCAGCTTTACAGGGTCCTACGAGCAGTACTTC
CDR3aa: CASSFTGSYEQYF

v_gene: TRBV6-1
j_gene: TRBJ2-7
abundance: NA
d_gene: TRBD1
CDR3nt: TGTGCCAGCATCGGACAGGGGAATAATTTGTACTTC
CDR3aa: CASIGQGNNLYF

v_gene: TRBV7-3
j_gene: TRBJ2-2
abundance: NA
d_gene: TRBD2
CDR3nt: TGTGCCAGCAGCCCGGGACTAGCGGGGATCACCGGGGAGCTGTTTTTT
CDR3aa: CASSPGLAGITGELFF

v_gene: TRBV19
j_gene: TRBJ1-5
abundance: NA
d_gene: NA
CDR3nt: TGTGCCACCGGCGCCCGACAAATCGCTGGCCAGCCCCAGCATTTT
CDR3aa: CATGARQIAGQPQHF

v_gene: TRBV19
j_gene: TRBJ1-1
abundance: NA
d_gene: TRBD1
CDR3nt: TGTGCCAGTATCCCATCCCGGGACAGGGGGCTCACTGAAGCTTTCTTT
CDR3aa: CASIPSRDRGLTEAFF

v_gene: TRBV5-4
j_gene: TRBJ2-2
abundance: NA
d_gene: NA
CDR3nt: TGTGCCAGCAGCTTGGGGCAGGGGAGTTTCACCGGGGAGCTGTTTTTT
CDR3aa: CASSLGQGSFTGELFF

v_gene: TRBV19
j_gene: TRBJ2-4
abundance: NA
d_gene: TRBD2
CDR3nt: TGTGCCAGTAGTAGCCCGGGGGGGTTCTCCAAAAACATTCAGTACTTC
CDR3aa: CASSSPGGFSKNIQYF

v_gene: TRBV7-2
j_gene: TRBJ2-7
abundance: once
d_gene: TRBD1
CDR3nt: TGTGCCAGCAGCCTCGACAGGGGCCCAGAGGAGCAGTACTTC
CDR3aa: CASSLDRGPEEQYF

v_gene: TRBV19
j_gene: TRBJ1-6
abundance: NA
d_gene: TRBD1
CDR3nt: TGTGCCGTAGGAGGGAGGACAGGGGGTAATTCACCCCTCCACTTT
CDR3aa: CAVGGRTGGNSPLHF

v_gene: TRBV7-9
j_gene: TRBJ1-2
abundance: NA
d_gene: NA
CDR3nt: TGTGCCAGCAGTTCTTACTATGGCTACACCTTC
CDR3aa: CASSSYYGYTF

v_gene: TRBV11-1
j_gene: TRBJ2-5
abundance: NA
d_gene: NA
CDR3nt: TGTGCCAGCAGCTCGACAGGTCAAGAGACCCAGTACTTC
CDR3aa: CASSSTGQETQYF

v_gene: TRBV18
j_gene: TRBJ2-7
abundance: NA
d_gene: TRBD2
CDR3nt: TGTGCCAGCTCACCACCAGGGAGGGGCTCCTACGAGCAGTACTTC
CDR3aa: CASSPPGRGSYEQYF

v_gene: TRBV19
j_gene: TRBJ2-3
abundance: once
d_gene: TRBD2
CDR3nt: TGTGCCAGTAGTGGGACTAGCGGGGGGGTCACAGATACGCAGTATTTT
CDR3aa: CASSGTSGGVTDTQYF

v_gene: TRBV30
j_gene: TRBJ2-7
abundance: NA
d_gene: NA
CDR3nt: TGTGCCTGGAGTGTACAGGTAGGGTACGAGCAGTACTTC
CDR3aa: CAWSVQVGYEQYF

v_gene: TRBV14
j_gene: TRBJ1-1
abundance: NA
d_gene: TRBD1
CDR3nt: TGTGCCAGCAGCGGGGGACAGGTCCGGCGGAACACTGAAGCTTTCTTT
CDR3aa: CASSGGQVRRNTEAFF

v_gene: TRBV6-5
j_gene: TRBJ1-1
abundance: NA
d_gene: TRBD1
CDR3nt: TGTGCCAGCAGTCGTCACAGGGGCCCCACTGAAGCTTTCTTT
CDR3aa: CASSRHRGPTEAFF

v_gene: TRBV5-1
j_gene: TRBJ2-7
abundance: NA
d_gene: TRBD1
CDR3nt: TGCGCCAGCAGCCAGGGTGGGGGACAGCCTTCCACCGCCGAGCAGTACTTC
CDR3aa: CASSQGGGQPSTAEQYF

v_gene: TRBV2
j_gene: TRBJ2-4
abundance: NA
d_gene: NA
CDR3nt: TGTGCCAGCAGTGAATCCCCCCTTAACTTAGCCAAAAACATTCAGTACTTC
CDR3aa: CASSESPLNLAKNIQYF

v_gene: TRBV6-5
j_gene: TRBJ2-7
abundance: NA
d_gene: TRBD1
CDR3nt: TGTGCCAGCAGGCCCGGACAGGGGGCCTACGAGCAGTACTTC
CDR3aa: CASRPGQGAYEQYF

v_gene: TRBV11-2
j_gene: TRBJ1-1
abundance: NA
d_gene: NA
CDR3nt: TGTGCCAGCAGCTTAGGCGGGGGGGGAACTGAAGCTTTCTTT
CDR3aa: CASSLGGGGTEAFF